This T cell receptor beta chain emerged from a study of T cell repertoires and HLA-DP antigens. Study conclusions and caveats: Against both alloantigens, CD137+ clonality was similar, 0.3 to 0.4. Clones undetected before culture averaged 36.3% against one allele and under 60% against the other.

TCRdb's table, derived via immunoSEQ multiplex PCR, lists solely in-frame clones and lacks some. The table lists about 110,000 clones, 90% to 95% of them singletons, with more than 0.25% in the top ten. Per the germline V gene, CDR1 is SGHAT and CDR2 is FQNNGV. This CDR3 is 12 amino acids long. The V end lost 0 bases, the J end lost 9 bases, and 6 bases lay between the germline ends. A word on this clone: Its target is unknown.

The chain couples TRBV11-2 to TRBJ1-3, with D maybe TRBD1 (5 bases). This clonotype was obtained from a young woman in good health and CMV-seronegative. Sequencing was done on a sample of CD4+ T cells from PBMCs. CDR3 nucleotide sequence: TGTGCCAGCAGCTTAGAGGGGGTCACCATATATTTT. Amino acids: CASSLEGVTIYF.